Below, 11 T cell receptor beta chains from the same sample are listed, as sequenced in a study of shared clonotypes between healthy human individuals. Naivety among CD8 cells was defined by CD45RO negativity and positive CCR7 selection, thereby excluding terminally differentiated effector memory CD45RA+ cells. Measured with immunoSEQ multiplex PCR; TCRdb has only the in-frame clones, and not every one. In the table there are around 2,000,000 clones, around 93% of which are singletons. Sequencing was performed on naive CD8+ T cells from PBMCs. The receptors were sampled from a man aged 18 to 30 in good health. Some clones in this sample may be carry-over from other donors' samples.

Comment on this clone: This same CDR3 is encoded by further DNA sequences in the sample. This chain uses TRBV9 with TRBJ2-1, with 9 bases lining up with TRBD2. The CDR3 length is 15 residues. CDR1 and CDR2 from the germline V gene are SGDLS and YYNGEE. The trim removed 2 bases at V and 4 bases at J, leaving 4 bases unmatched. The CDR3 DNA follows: TGTGCCAGCAGCGTCTCGACTAGCGGTTACAATGAGCAGTTCTTC. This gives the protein CASSVSTSGYNEQFF.

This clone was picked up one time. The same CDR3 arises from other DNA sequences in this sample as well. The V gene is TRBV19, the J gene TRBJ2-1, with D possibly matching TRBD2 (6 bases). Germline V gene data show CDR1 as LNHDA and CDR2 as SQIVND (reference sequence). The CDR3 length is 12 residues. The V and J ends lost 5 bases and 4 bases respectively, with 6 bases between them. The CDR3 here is CASSGGYNEQFF. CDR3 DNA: TGTGCCAGTAGTGGGGGGTACAATGAGCAGTTCTTC.

CDR3 sequence: CASSGGPPYEQYF. The CDR3 DNA reads TGTGCCAGCTCCGGCGGTCCTCCCTACGAGCAGTACTTC. The chain links TRBV27 to TRBJ2-7; D is ambiguous. The length of the CDR3 is 13 residues. Germline V gene data show CDR1 as MNHEY and CDR2 as SMNVEV (reference sequence). V was shortened by 8 bases and J by 2 bases, with 13 bases between the two germline ends.

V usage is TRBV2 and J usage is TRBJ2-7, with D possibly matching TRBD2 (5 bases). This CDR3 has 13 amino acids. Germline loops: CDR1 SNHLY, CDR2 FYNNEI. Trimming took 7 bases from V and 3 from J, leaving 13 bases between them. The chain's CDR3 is CASTSAGDYEQYF. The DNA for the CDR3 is TGTGCCAGCACGTCGGCCGGGGACTACGAGCAGTACTTC.

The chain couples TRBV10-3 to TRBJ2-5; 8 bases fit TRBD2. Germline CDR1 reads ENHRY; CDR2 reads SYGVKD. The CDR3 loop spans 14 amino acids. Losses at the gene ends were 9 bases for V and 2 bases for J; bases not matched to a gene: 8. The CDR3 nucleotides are TGTGCCATTCGGGCACTAGCGGAGCAAGAGACCCAGTACTTC. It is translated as CAIRALAEQETQYF.

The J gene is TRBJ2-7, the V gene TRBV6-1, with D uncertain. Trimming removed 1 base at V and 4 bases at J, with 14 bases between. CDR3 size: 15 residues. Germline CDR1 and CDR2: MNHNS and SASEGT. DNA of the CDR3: TGTGCCAGCAGTGAAGGCCGTCAGGCCGGGTACGAGCAGTACTTC. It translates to CASSEGRQAGYEQYF.

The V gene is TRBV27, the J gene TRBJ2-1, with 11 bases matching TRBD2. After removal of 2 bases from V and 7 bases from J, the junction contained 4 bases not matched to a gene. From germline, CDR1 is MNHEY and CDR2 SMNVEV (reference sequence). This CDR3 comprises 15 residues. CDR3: CASSLGPSGRNEQFF. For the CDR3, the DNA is TGTGCCAGCAGTTTAGGGCCTAGCGGGAGGAATGAGCAGTTCTTC.

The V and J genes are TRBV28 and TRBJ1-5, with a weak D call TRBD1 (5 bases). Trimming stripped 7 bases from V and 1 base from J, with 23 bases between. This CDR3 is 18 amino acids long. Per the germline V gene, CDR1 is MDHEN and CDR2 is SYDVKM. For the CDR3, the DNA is TGTGCCAGCACCCTTCTAAATGGGGTACGGGACAGCAATCAGCCCCAGCATTTT. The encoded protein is CASTLLNGVRDSNQPQHF.

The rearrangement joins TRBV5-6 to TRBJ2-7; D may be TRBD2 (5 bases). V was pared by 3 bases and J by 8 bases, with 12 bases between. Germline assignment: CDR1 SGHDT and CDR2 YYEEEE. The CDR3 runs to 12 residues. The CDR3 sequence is CASSSQAGQQYF. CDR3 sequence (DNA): TGTGCCAGCAGCTCCCAGGCGGGCCAGCAGTACTTC.

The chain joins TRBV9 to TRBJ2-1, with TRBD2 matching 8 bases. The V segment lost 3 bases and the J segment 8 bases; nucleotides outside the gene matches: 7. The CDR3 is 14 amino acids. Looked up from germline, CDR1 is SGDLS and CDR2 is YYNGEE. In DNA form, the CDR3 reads TGTGCCAGCAGCGGGGGACTAGTCCGCGATGAGCAGTTCTTC. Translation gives CASSGGLVRDEQFF.

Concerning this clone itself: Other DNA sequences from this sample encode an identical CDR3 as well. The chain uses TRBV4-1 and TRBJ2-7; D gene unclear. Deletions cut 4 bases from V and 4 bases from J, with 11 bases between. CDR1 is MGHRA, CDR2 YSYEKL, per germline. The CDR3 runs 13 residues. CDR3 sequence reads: CASSPRSGYEQYF. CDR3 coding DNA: TGCGCCAGCAGCCCTCGATCTGGATACGAGCAGTACTTC.